This T cell receptor (beta chain) appears in the sequencing data of a study of cytomegalovirus exposure and HLA in healthy donors. Study in general: The same platform was used for the roughly 120 validation repertoires as for the roughly 660 first-cohort repertoires, as reported in a later analysis.

Remarks on this clone: Its target is unknown.

Per germline, CDR1 SGHRS and CDR2 YFSETQ. This CDR3 comprises 17 residues. V dropped 4 bases and J dropped 0; count of bases not matched to a gene: 10. Profiling relied on immunoSEQ multiplex PCR, and the TCRdb table lists in-frame clones only, not all of them. The repertoire holds about 68,000 clones, with around 95% as singletons. The study's findings and limits: In vitro work confirmed that a few CMV-associated chains recognize CMV antigens. A list of 150 to 200 TCR beta chains associated with cytomegalovirus was given.

The specimen was PBMCs. The chain is built from TRBV5-1 and TRBJ2-1, with TRBD2 matching 7 bases. The sequence was collected from a man younger than 30 in good health and CMV-seronegative. CDR3: CASSRSGAEGSYNEQFF. In DNA, the CDR3 is TGCGCCAGCAGCCGGAGCGGGGCGGAGGGCTCCTACAATGAGCAGTTCTTC. Variable domain in full (rest from reference TRBV5-1 and TRBJ2-1): KAGVTQTPRYLIKTRGQQVTLSCSPISGHRSVSWYQQTPGQGLQFLFEYFSETQRNKGNFPGRFSGRQFSNSRSEMNVSTLELGDSALYLCASSRSGAEGSYNEQFFGPGTRLTVL.